This T cell receptor (beta chain) was documented in a study of OX40 agonist ivuxolimab in advanced cancers. The wider study: All patients had ivuxolimab intravenously every 2 weeks at 0.01 to 10 mg/kg. Partial responses were achieved by three patients, one with hepatocellular carcinoma and two with cutaneous melanoma.

Trimming removed 5 bases from V and 4 bases from J, with 13 bases in between. This CDR3 has 14 residues. Germline V gene sequence: CDR1 ENHRY, CDR2 SYGVKD. People who had autoimmune disease history or systemic immunosuppression were excluded. Peripheral blood came from all dose cohorts at three timepoints. TCRdb keeps only in-frame clones here, not all; method: immunoSEQ multiplex PCR. Of about 96,000 clones in the sample, around 80% were seen once. This specimen consisted of CD4+ or CD8+ T cells sorted from blood, obtained in a trial of the OX40 agonist ivuxolimab. This TCR derives from an adult with an advanced solid tumor such as melanoma, head and neck, liver or kidney cancer. The chain has TRBV10-3 and TRBJ2-3, with no clear D. CDR3 region: CAISLDSSPDTQYF. CDR3 nucleotide sequence: TGTGCCATCAGTCTCGATAGCAGCCCAGATACGCAGTATTTT.